This TCR beta chain was recovered during a study of Graves' ophthalmopathy and Graves' hyperthyroidism. Many counts were recorded for this clonotype. The CDR3 contains 14 residues. With 5 bases removed from V and 5 bases from J, the gap between germline ends came to 15 bases. Germline-derived CDR1 and CDR2 are SEHNR and FQNEAQ (reference sequence). In this cohort's terms, stable hyperthyroidism meant no ophthalmopathy by 18 months of follow-up. From RNA, the CDR3 regions of TCR beta chains were amplified and sequenced. Second-round multiplex PCR followed a first-round RT-PCR using HTBI primers. TCRdb re-analysed the multiplex PCR reads in MiXCR, keeping a single row per CDR3 protein. Of some 350,000 distinct CDR3 sequences in the sample, roughly a sixth are singletons; the top ten hold 2.4%.

This TCR was recovered from an adult woman with stable Graves' hyperthyroidism. Sequencing input: peripheral blood. This chain joins TRBV7-9 and TRBJ2-5, with D perhaps TRBD2 (5 bases). The CDR3 coding sequence is TGTGCCAGCAGCCGGCCCGACTATGGGGAGACCCAGTACTTC. Its translation: CASSRPDYGETQYF.